This T cell receptor (beta chain) was recorded in a study of T cell responses to AZD1222 COVID-19 vaccine. Study-level results: Researchers took repertoire samples only after the peak T cell response had come. Spike-specific TCR depth and breadth grew after two AZD1222 doses.

About this clone itself: Antigen specificity is unknown.

The germline CDR1 and CDR2 sequences are SNHLY and FYNNEI. There are 16 residues in the CDR3. Trimming at V came to 8 bases and at J to 3 bases, leaving 15 bases not matched to a gene. Using immunoSEQ multiplex PCR, the repertoire was profiled, and TCRdb retains in-frame clones only, with some absent. The sample has over 85,000 clones; about 88% are singletons. The material sequenced was peripheral blood, taken 28 days after the second AZD1222 dose. V is TRBV2 and J is TRBJ2-5; TRBD1 aligns across 7 bases. The clonotype was recovered from an adult who received the AZD1222 COVID-19 vaccine. The CDR3 nucleotides read TGTGCCAGCTCCCTAACCAGGGGGATAGTGGAAGAGACCCAGTACTTC. This sequence encodes CASSLTRGIVEETQYF.